These T cell receptor beta chains were read from a single sample in a study of shared clonotypes between healthy human individuals. Produced via immunoSEQ multiplex PCR; TCRdb's table is partial and in-frame only. The sample carries 1.5 million to 2.5 million clones, 85% to 95% recorded once. Material for sequencing was naive CD8+ T cells sorted from blood. These receptors all stem from a man aged 18 to 35 in good health. Both conserved end residues are part of each CDR3. Fields, in order: CDR3 length, V gene, D gene, clone size, J gene, CDR3 DNA, CDR3 protein. A D gene is named only where the DNA matches it firmly. Clone size is not always given. Where it is, it says once, few, many or a class for expanded clones.

cdr3_length: 13
v_call: TRBV5-4
d_call: .
clone_size: .
j_call: TRBJ1-1
cdr3_nt: TGTGCCAGCAGCCAATGGACGGCCCTCGAAGCTTTCTTT
cdr3_aa: CASSQWTALEAFF

cdr3_length: 15
v_call: TRBV27
d_call: TRBD2
clone_size: .
j_call: TRBJ2-1
cdr3_nt: TGTGCCAGCAGTTCGACTAGCGGGAGCCCCCGTCAGCAGTTCTTC
cdr3_aa: CASSSTSGSPRQQFF

cdr3_length: 14
v_call: TRBV7-3
d_call: .
clone_size: .
j_call: TRBJ2-7
cdr3_nt: TGTGCCAGCAGCTTAACGGCAGGGAACAACGAGCAGTACTTC
cdr3_aa: CASSLTAGNNEQYF

cdr3_length: 15
v_call: TRBV27
d_call: .
clone_size: .
j_call: TRBJ2-7
cdr3_nt: TGTGCCAGCAGTTTGGGCAGCCTGGATTTTTACGAGCAGTACTTC
cdr3_aa: CASSLGSLDFYEQYF

cdr3_length: 14
v_call: TRBV19
d_call: TRBD1
clone_size: .
j_call: TRBJ2-7
cdr3_nt: TGTGCCAGTAGTTCCCGGGACAGCGCGTACGAGCAGTACTTC
cdr3_aa: CASSSRDSAYEQYF

cdr3_length: 16
v_call: TRBV7-6
d_call: .
clone_size: once
j_call: TRBJ2-2
cdr3_nt: TGTGCCAGCAGCCCCGTGGTAGTCGGTTACACCGGGGAGCTGTTTTTT
cdr3_aa: CASSPVVVGYTGELFF

cdr3_length: 14
v_call: TRBV7-2
d_call: .
clone_size: .
j_call: TRBJ2-7
cdr3_nt: TGTGCCAGCAGCTTAATACAGTTACGAGACGAGCAGTACTTC
cdr3_aa: CASSLIQLRDEQYF

cdr3_length: 22
v_call: TRBV5-1
d_call: TRBD1
clone_size: once
j_call: TRBJ2-2
cdr3_nt: TGCGCCAGCAGCTCTGAAACGGGACAGGGGTTTGTTAGGGATCTTTCCACCGGGGAGCTGTTTTTT
cdr3_aa: CASSSETGQGFVRDLSTGELFF

cdr3_length: 14
v_call: TRBV2
d_call: TRBD2
clone_size: .
j_call: TRBJ2-1
cdr3_nt: TGTGCCAGCAGTGAAAAACTAGCGGACAATGAGCAGTTCTTC
cdr3_aa: CASSEKLADNEQFF

cdr3_length: 15
v_call: TRBV7-8
d_call: .
clone_size: .
j_call: TRBJ1-3
cdr3_nt: TGTGCCAGCAGCCAAGGGACGGGCTCTGGAAACACCATATATTTT
cdr3_aa: CASSQGTGSGNTIYF

cdr3_length: 17
v_call: TRBV5-6
d_call: TRBD2
clone_size: .
j_call: TRBJ2-3
cdr3_nt: TGTGCCAGCAGCTTGGGACTAGCGGGAGGAATTACAGATACGCAGTATTTT
cdr3_aa: CASSLGLAGGITDTQYF

cdr3_length: 15
v_call: TRBV9
d_call: .
clone_size: .
j_call: TRBJ2-6
cdr3_nt: TGTGCCAGCAGCGGAGACAGCTCTGGGGCCAACGTCCTGACTTTC
cdr3_aa: CASSGDSSGANVLTF

cdr3_length: 14
v_call: TRBV9
d_call: TRBD2
clone_size: .
j_call: TRBJ2-7
cdr3_nt: TGTGCCAGCAGCCAAGGACTAGCGGGCTACGAGCAGTACTTC
cdr3_aa: CASSQGLAGYEQYF

cdr3_length: 15
v_call: TRBV27
d_call: .
clone_size: .
j_call: TRBJ1-5
cdr3_nt: TGTGCCAGCAGTTTATTTAGGGGAGGCAATCAGCCCCAGCATTTT
cdr3_aa: CASSLFRGGNQPQHF

cdr3_length: 17
v_call: TRBV6-1
d_call: .
clone_size: .
j_call: TRBJ1-5
cdr3_nt: TGTGCCAGCAGTGTTCTGTTGGCGATCGGGAGCAATCAGCCCCAGCATTTT
cdr3_aa: CASSVLLAIGSNQPQHF

cdr3_length: 15
v_call: TRBV11-2
d_call: .
clone_size: .
j_call: TRBJ1-1
cdr3_nt: TGTGCCAGCAGATTAGCCCCGTCGGAGTCCCCTGAAGCTTTCTTT
cdr3_aa: CASRLAPSESPEAFF

cdr3_length: 14
v_call: TRBV7-2
d_call: .
clone_size: .
j_call: TRBJ2-5
cdr3_nt: TGTGCCAGCAGCTTAGGGTCGTCGCAAGAGACCCAGTACTTC
cdr3_aa: CASSLGSSQETQYF

cdr3_length: 15
v_call: TRBV5-6
d_call: TRBD2
clone_size: .
j_call: TRBJ2-7
cdr3_nt: TGTGCCAGCAGCATCGGGACTAGCGGGAGACGGGAGCAGTACTTC
cdr3_aa: CASSIGTSGRREQYF

cdr3_length: 14
v_call: TRBV9
d_call: .
clone_size: .
j_call: TRBJ2-3
cdr3_nt: TGTGCCAGCAGCGTGGAAAGAACCACAGATACGCAGTATTTT
cdr3_aa: CASSVERTTDTQYF

cdr3_length: 12
v_call: TRBV25-1
d_call: .
clone_size: .
j_call: TRBJ2-1
cdr3_nt: TGTGCCAGCGCCACTACGGGGTATGAGCAGTTCTTC
cdr3_aa: CASATTGYEQFF

cdr3_length: 15
v_call: TRBV27
d_call: TRBD1
clone_size: .
j_call: TRBJ1-2
cdr3_nt: TGTGCCAGCAGTTTTTTAGGAGGGGGCTCCGATGGCTACACCTTC
cdr3_aa: CASSFLGGGSDGYTF

cdr3_length: 13
v_call: TRBV27
d_call: .
clone_size: .
j_call: TRBJ1-5
cdr3_nt: TGTGCCAGCAGTGGAACAGTCAATCAGCCCCAGCATTTT
cdr3_aa: CASSGTVNQPQHF

cdr3_length: 15
v_call: TRBV2
d_call: .
clone_size: .
j_call: TRBJ1-5
cdr3_nt: TGTGCCAGCAGGGGAGACAGATATAGCAATCAGCCCCAGCATTTT
cdr3_aa: CASRGDRYSNQPQHF

cdr3_length: 15
v_call: TRBV4-1
d_call: .
clone_size: .
j_call: TRBJ2-7
cdr3_nt: TGCGCCAGCAGCCACGGGGGTATTCCCTCCTACGAGCAGTACTTC
cdr3_aa: CASSHGGIPSYEQYF

cdr3_length: 15
v_call: TRBV6-1
d_call: .
clone_size: .
j_call: TRBJ1-2
cdr3_nt: TGTGCCAGCAGTGACGCCGGGGGGGTCATCCACGGCTACACCTTC
cdr3_aa: CASSDAGGVIHGYTF

cdr3_length: 13
v_call: TRBV10-3
d_call: .
clone_size: .
j_call: TRBJ2-1
cdr3_nt: TGTGCCATCCGGGCACTAGCTGGCAATGAGCAGTTCTTC
cdr3_aa: CAIRALAGNEQFF

cdr3_length: 17
v_call: TRBV12-5
d_call: TRBD1
clone_size: .
j_call: TRBJ2-1
cdr3_nt: TGTGCTAGTGGTTTGCCTACTGGGACAGGGATTATCGATGAGCAGTTCTTC
cdr3_aa: CASGLPTGTGIIDEQFF

cdr3_length: 14
v_call: TRBV4-1
d_call: .
clone_size: .
j_call: TRBJ2-7
cdr3_nt: TGCGCCAGCAGCCCCACAGGGCTCCGCTTCGAGCAGTACTTC
cdr3_aa: CASSPTGLRFEQYF

cdr3_length: 17
v_call: TRBV27
d_call: TRBD2
clone_size: .
j_call: TRBJ2-7
cdr3_nt: TGTGCCAGCAGTTTATTCTGGACTAGCGGGAGTGGTAACGAGCAGTACTTC
cdr3_aa: CASSLFWTSGSGNEQYF

cdr3_length: 15
v_call: TRBV7-9
d_call: .
clone_size: .
j_call: TRBJ1-4
cdr3_nt: TGTGCCAGCAGCTTTGTCGGCACGGGAACTGAAAAACTGTTTTTT
cdr3_aa: CASSFVGTGTEKLFF

cdr3_length: 14
v_call: TRBV29-1
d_call: .
clone_size: .
j_call: TRBJ2-3
cdr3_nt: TGCAGCCCAAGAAATTTTTGCATCACAGATACGCAGTATTTT
cdr3_aa: CSPRNFCITDTQYF

cdr3_length: 17
v_call: TRBV2
d_call: .
clone_size: .
j_call: TRBJ2-1
cdr3_nt: TGTGCCAGCAGGCCCCCCGACTGGGGTGGGTCCTACAATGAGCAGTTCTTC
cdr3_aa: CASRPPDWGGSYNEQFF

cdr3_length: 15
v_call: TRBV4-3
d_call: TRBD1
clone_size: .
j_call: TRBJ2-7
cdr3_nt: TGCGCCAGCAGCCAAGGGGCGCCACAGGGGTACGAGCAGTACTTC
cdr3_aa: CASSQGAPQGYEQYF

cdr3_length: 14
v_call: TRBV5-1
d_call: .
clone_size: .
j_call: TRBJ2-7
cdr3_nt: TGCGCCAGCAGCTTACAGGGATGGTCCTACGAGCAGTACTTC
cdr3_aa: CASSLQGWSYEQYF

cdr3_length: 13
v_call: TRBV27
d_call: .
clone_size: .
j_call: TRBJ1-6
cdr3_nt: TGTGCCAGCAGTTTCTTAGGGGATTCACCCCTCCACTTT
cdr3_aa: CASSFLGDSPLHF